The 24 T cell receptor beta chains presented below share a single source sample, sequenced in a study of beta chain features in type 1 diabetes. Isolated RNA was reverse transcribed in full, so expressed TCRB transcripts were sequenced. The assay was immunoSEQ multiplex PCR, and TCRdb's table has in-frame clones only and misses some. The table records 150,000 to 180,000 clones, more than 9.5% of them present only once. The specimen was central memory CD4+ T cells from blood. These TCRs come from a young man in good health.

The chain recombines TRBV28 with TRBJ2-1; D gene uncertain. This CDR3 has 10 amino acids. Looked up from germline, CDR1 is MDHEN and CDR2 is SYDVKM. V gave up 6 bases and J gave up 6 bases, with 3 bases separating them. The CDR3 spells CASSINEQFF. CDR3 sequence (DNA): TGTGCCAGCAGCATCAATGAGCAGTTCTTC.

The genes are TRBV6-6 and TRBJ2-7, with D tentatively TRBD1 (5 bases). Deletions cut 1 base from V and 3 bases from J, with 10 bases between. Germline-derived CDR1 and CDR2 are MNHNY and SVGAGI (reference sequence). This CDR3 is 14 amino acids long. The CDR3 loop is CASSYLRQGYEQYF. CDR3 bases: TGTGCCAGCAGTTACTTAAGGCAGGGCTACGAGCAGTACTTC.

The chain links TRBV2 to TRBJ2-5; the D is unclear. The V and J ends lost 6 bases and 5 bases respectively, with 13 bases between them. Germline V gene sequence: CDR1 SNHLY, CDR2 FYNNEI. This CDR3 region has 13 residues. Here the CDR3 reads CASSRKARETQYF. The CDR3, as DNA: TGTGCCAGCAGCCGGAAAGCTCGGGAGACCCAGTACTTC. The entire variable domain, with the rest obtained from reference TRBV2 and TRBJ2-5, is as follows: EPEVTQTPSHQVTQMGQEVILRCVPISNHLYFYWYRQILGQKVEFLVSFYNNEISEKSEIFDDQFSVERPDGSNFTLKIRSTKLEDSAMYFCASSRKARETQYFGPGTRLLVL.

A few counts support this clone. This chain links TRBV7-8 with TRBJ1-1; 7 nucleotides agree with TRBD1. This CDR3 comprises 15 residues. CDR1 is SGHVS, CDR2 FQNEAQ, per germline. Unmatched junction bases numbered 3, after V lost 1 base and J lost 1 base. This CDR3 is CASSLVGQANTEAFF. The CDR3 DNA follows: TGTGCCAGCAGCTTAGTCGGACAGGCGAACACTGAAGCTTTCTTT.

This clone has only a few counts. This chain connects TRBV7-8 to TRBJ1-5; perhaps TRBD1 as D (5 bases). The germline CDR1 and CDR2 sequences are SGHVS and FQNEAQ. The CDR3 extends over 16 amino acids. Trimming took 5 bases from V and 1 from J, leaving 15 bases between them. The CDR3 spells CASSPGHQASNQPQHF. CDR3 sequence (DNA): TGTGCCAGCAGCCCAGGACATCAGGCCAGCAATCAGCCCCAGCATTTT. Full variable domain (outside the CDR3, taken from reference TRBV7-8 and TRBJ1-5): GAGVSQSPRYKVAKRGQDVALRCDPISGHVSLFWYQQALGQGPEFLTYFQNEAQLDKSGLPSDRFFAERPEGSVSTLKIQRTQQEDSAVYLCASSPGHQASNQPQHFGDGTRLSIL.

This clone has only a few counts. The gene calls are TRBV18 and TRBJ2-5; D not resolved. Germline CDR1 KGHSH, CDR2 LQKENI. The CDR3 has 12 amino acids. Trimming took 2 bases from V and 4 from J, leaving 5 bases between them. CDR3 residues: CASSPVGETQYF. CDR3 in DNA: TGTGCCAGCTCACCAGTCGGAGAGACCCAGTACTTC.

This clone was recorded a few times. The V call is TRBV7-2, the J call TRBJ2-6; D is possibly TRBD1 (5 bases). V lost 3 bases and J 2 bases, leaving 11 bases between the germline ends. Germline CDR1 reads SGHTA; CDR2 reads FQGNSA. The CDR3 has 16 amino acids. CDR3 nucleotide sequence: TGTGCCAGCAGCTTCCGACAGAAGACTGGGGCCAACGTCCTGACTTTC. Protein product: CASSFRQKTGANVLTF.

At least ten counts were recorded for this clone. The CDR3 sequence is CASSQDTGGTQYF. The CDR3 DNA is TGTGCCAGCAGCCAAGACACAGGGGGGACGCAGTATTTT. The J gene is TRBJ2-3, the V gene TRBV14; TRBD1 matches 8 bases. The junction had 2 bases not matched to a gene; V was cut back by 0 bases and J by 9 bases. Germline V gives CDR1 SGHDN, CDR2 FVKESK. The CDR3 is made up of 13 amino acids. The full variable domain, completed using reference TRBV14 and TRBJ2-3, is EAGVTQFPSHSVIEKGQTVTLRCDPISGHDNLYWYRRVMGKEIKFLLHFVKESKQDESGMPNNRFLAERTGGTYSTLKVQPAELEDSGVYFCASSQDTGGTQYFGPGTRLTVL.

In this sample, this clone is medium-sized. This chain connects TRBV28 to TRBJ2-1; a possible D gene is TRBD2 (5 bases). The V end lost 2 bases, the J end lost 5 bases, and 13 bases lay between the germline ends. Germline-derived CDR1 and CDR2 are MDHEN and SYDVKM. This CDR3 spans 15 amino acids. The CDR3 DNA sequence: TGTGCCAGCAGTTTAGCGGGCCCCTTAAACAATGAGCAGTTCTTC. Amino acid sequence: CASSLAGPLNNEQFF.

The rearrangement uses TRBV5-1 and TRBJ1-5, with TRBD1 as a possible D gene (6 bases). The ends were cut back, 7 bases at V and 0 bases at J, with 8 bases in the middle. CDR1 and CDR2 (germline): SGHRS, YFSETQ. CDR3 size: 13 residues. In DNA, the CDR3 is TGCGCCAGCCGGACAGATAGCAATCAGCCCCAGCATTTT. Translating it yields CASRTDSNQPQHF.

This sequence joins TRBV4-2 and TRBJ1-1; no firm D call. The CDR3 has 15 amino acids. Germline CDR1 reads LGHNA; CDR2 reads YNFKEQ. Trimming cost V 2 bases and J 0 bases, with 10 bases left between them. CDR3 in amino acids: CASSQLLDMNTEAFF. Here the CDR3 DNA reads TGTGCCAGCAGCCAACTTCTCGACATGAACACTGAAGCTTTCTTT.

This clone turned up a few times. V usage is TRBV18 and J usage is TRBJ1-2; 7 nucleotides line up with TRBD1. Germline V gene sequence: CDR1 KGHSH, CDR2 LQKENI. V shed 3 bases, J shed 8 bases, and the junction held 6 bases outside the gene matches. The CDR3 is 13 residues long. CDR3 residues: CASSPWDRAGYTF. The CDR3, as DNA: TGTGCCAGCTCACCCTGGGACAGAGCCGGCTACACCTTC.

The J gene is TRBJ2-5, the V gene TRBV4-1; 10 nucleotides align to TRBD1. This CDR3 is 15 amino acids long. V lost 5 bases to trimming and J lost 5 bases; unmatched junction nucleotides: 8. The germline CDR1 and CDR2 sequences are MGHRA and YSYEKL. The CDR3: CASSMPGTGDETQYF. The CDR3 DNA is TGCGCCAGCAGCATGCCCGGGACAGGGGACGAGACCCAGTACTTC.

This clone was detected a few times. The chain is built from TRBV7-9 and TRBJ2-3; 9 nucleotides align to TRBD2. The CDR3 consists of 15 residues. With 5 bases clipped from V and 2 bases from J, the junction kept 5 bases outside the gene matches. Germline V CDR1 and CDR2: SEHNR, FQNEAQ (reference sequence). The CDR3 nucleotides are TGTGCCAGCAGCGCTAGCGGGACCCCCACAGATACGCAGTATTTT. It encodes CASSASGTPTDTQYF.

This clone was seen at least ten times. The rearrangement links TRBV7-2 to TRBJ2-4; 7 nucleotides line up with TRBD2. The J segment lost 6 bases and the V segment lost 1 base, leaving 3 bases of the junction unmatched. Germline V gene sequence: CDR1 SGHTA, CDR2 FQGNSA. The CDR3 has 14 amino acids. The CDR3, as DNA: TGTGCCAGCAGCTTAGTCGGCGGGAGAAACATTCAGTACTTC. As protein: CASSLVGGRNIQYF.

This clone was detected many times. The V and J genes are TRBV19 and TRBJ1-1; a possible D gene is TRBD1 (5 bases). The CDR3 extends over 10 amino acids. Germline V gives CDR1 LNHDA, CDR2 SQIVND (reference sequence). V lost 9 bases and J lost 7, with 9 bases in between. CDR3 residues: CASERGEAFF. The CDR3 bases are TGTGCCAGCGAGAGGGGTGAAGCTTTCTTT.

The V gene is TRBV9, the J gene TRBJ2-2, with 8 bases that match TRBD2. Unmatched junction bases numbered 8, after V lost 4 bases and J lost 3 bases. The germline gives CDR1 SGDLS, CDR2 YYNGEE. The CDR3 has 16 amino acids. The CDR3 DNA is TGTGCCAGCAGCCCCCCCGGGACTAGTGACACCGGGGAGCTGTTTTTT. This sequence encodes CASSPPGTSDTGELFF.

This clone was seen more than once but under ten times. This chain links TRBV9 with TRBJ2-1; D could derive from TRBD1 or TRBD2 (5 bases each). From germline, CDR1 is SGDLS and CDR2 YYNGEE. V lost 3 bases, J lost 1 base, and 14 bases lay in between. The CDR3 covers 16 residues. The CDR3 protein is CASSAGRGDSYNEQFF. In nucleotides, the CDR3 is TGTGCCAGCAGCGCGGGGAGAGGGGATTCCTACAATGAGCAGTTCTTC.

In its sample, this clone was seen a few times. The chain couples TRBV9 to TRBJ1-5; D unclear. CDR3 size: 14 residues. V shed 4 bases and J shed 0 bases, with 8 bases lying between them. Germline CDR1 SGDLS, CDR2 YYNGEE. The CDR3 region has the DNA TGTGCCAGCAGCTCCCAGGATAGCAATCAGCCCCAGCATTTT. Amino acid sequence: CASSSQDSNQPQHF.

The chain links TRBV5-6 to TRBJ2-5, with 7 bases aligning to TRBD2. V lost 2 bases, J lost 4 bases, and 11 bases stayed unmatched. The germline CDR1 and CDR2 sequences are SGHDT and YYEEEE. The CDR3 has 16 residues. CDR3 DNA sequence: TGTGCCAGCAGCTTTGGCGTGGCCGGGGGGAGAGAGACCCAGTACTTC. Translation: CASSFGVAGGRETQYF.

As DNA, the CDR3 is TGTGCCAGCAGCTCCGGACAGACGGCGAAAGAGACCCAGTACTTC. Its protein is CASSSGQTAKETQYF. The chain links TRBV7-9 to TRBJ2-5; tentatively, D is TRBD1 (6 bases). The CDR3 sequence is 15 residues long. Germline V gives CDR1 SEHNR, CDR2 FQNEAQ (reference sequence). The V and J ends lost 4 bases and 3 bases respectively, with 15 bases between them.

This chain connects TRBV30 to TRBJ1-3; D is unclear. Germline CDR1 GTSNPN, CDR2 SVGIG (reference sequence). Trimming left V 2 bases short and J 0 bases short, with 8 bases between. The CDR3 runs to 14 residues. CDR3 nucleotide sequence: TGTGCCTGGAGTAAGAGTTTCTCTGGAAACACCATATATTTT. Amino acids: CAWSKSFSGNTIYF.

The chain has TRBV7-2 and TRBJ2-5; 12 positions match TRBD2. Germline V CDR1 and CDR2: SGHTA, FQGNSA. The CDR3 spans 18 residues. The V and J ends lost 0 bases and 1 base, in that order; junction bases with no gene match: 6. CDR3 residues: CASSLALAGGILQETQYF. In DNA form, the CDR3 reads TGTGCCAGCAGCTTAGCGCTAGCGGGGGGGATCCTCCAAGAGACCCAGTACTTC.

The CDR3 coding sequence is TGTGCCAGCAGCCCAAGGTACGAGCAGTACTTC. Encoded protein: CASSPRYEQYF. The chain recombines TRBV11-2 with TRBJ2-7; D call uncertain. V gave up 5 bases and J gave up 4 bases, with 6 bases separating them. The CDR3 spans 11 residues. Germline loops: CDR1 SGHAT, CDR2 FQNNGV. Supplemented by reference TRBV11-2 and TRBJ2-7, the full variable domain reads EAGVAQSPRYKIIEKRQSVAFWCNPISGHATLYWYQQILGQGPKLLIQFQNNGVVDDSQLPKDRFSAERLKGVDSTLKIQPAKLEDSAVYLCASSPRYEQYFGPGTRLTVT.